A single sample is the source of the 23 T cell receptor beta chains below, sequenced in a study of blood T cell repertoires in COVID-19. Only in-frame clones appear in the TCRdb table, and some are missing; sequencing was by immunoSEQ multiplex PCR. The top ten clones hold around 0.8% of a sample with 240,000 or so clones, approximately 91% of them seen once. The specimen sequenced was peripheral blood. These receptors were collected from a woman aged 25 to 39 with acute or convalescent COVID-19.

The chain is built from TRBV6-2 or TRBV6-3 and TRBJ2-1; 8 bases are shared with TRBD2. With V trimmed by 2 bases and J by 7 bases, 7 bases remained unmatched. This CDR3 has 15 residues. Looked up from germline, CDR1 is MNHEY and CDR2 is SVGEGT. As DNA, the CDR3 is TGTGCCAGCAGTTACGAACTAGCGGCAAGTAATGAGCAGTTCTTC. Translating gives CASSYELAASNEQFF.

The rearrangement links TRBV2 to TRBJ2-6; 11 bases are a match to TRBD1. J gave up 4 bases and V 3 bases, and 8 bases lay outside the gene matches. This CDR3 region has 18 residues. Germline-derived CDR1 and CDR2 are SNHLY and FYNNEI. CDR3: CASSDYGQGAAGANVLTF. The CDR3 coding sequence is TGTGCCAGCAGTGATTATGGACAGGGGGCTGCGGGGGCCAACGTCCTGACTTTC.

The chain has TRBV19 and TRBJ2-1; TRBD2 matches at 11 bases. In germline, CDR1 is LNHDA, CDR2 SQIVND (reference sequence). Trimming at V came to 7 bases and at J to 6 bases, leaving 8 bases not matched to a gene. This CDR3 is 15 amino acids long. For the CDR3, the DNA is TGTGCCAGTACCAGACTAGCGGGACATACCAATGAGCAGTTCTTC. As protein: CASTRLAGHTNEQFF.

This sequence joins TRBV12-3 or TRBV12-4 and TRBJ1-3; perhaps TRBD1 as D (5 bases). Trimming took 7 bases from V and 10 from J, leaving 11 bases between them. CDR3 length: 11 residues. The CDR3 sequence: CASTRGGTIYF. DNA for the CDR3: TGTGCCAGCACCCGTGGGGGGACCATATATTTT.

In its sample, this clone was seen a few times. The chain has TRBV5-8 and TRBJ2-7; 13 bases map to TRBD2. The trim removed 0 bases at V and 2 bases at J, leaving 2 bases unmatched. CDR1 SGHTS and CDR2 YDEGEE come from the germline V gene. The CDR3 runs to 16 residues. CDR3 sequence: CASSLGTSGRPYEQYF. The CDR3 nucleotides are TGTGCCAGCAGCTTGGGGACTAGCGGGAGACCCTACGAGCAGTACTTC. The full variable domain, in which reference TRBV5-8 and TRBJ2-7 provide the parts outside the CDR3, is EAGVTQSPTHLIKTRGQQATLRCSPISGHTSVYWYQQALGLGLQFLLWYDEGEERNRGNFPPRFSGRQFPNYSSELNVNALELEDSALYLCASSLGTSGRPYEQYFGPGTRLTVT.

The rearrangement links TRBV6-5 to TRBJ1-5; 9 bases fit TRBD1. The germline CDR1 and CDR2 sequences are MNHEY and SVGAGI. The V gene end was trimmed by 4 bases and the J gene end by 5 bases; junction bases not matched to a gene: 3. The CDR3 length is 14 residues. CDR3 DNA: TGTGCCAGCAGTTGGACAGGGGCAGATCAGCCCCAGCATTTT. It translates to CASSWTGADQPQHF.

The chain links TRBV5-4 to TRBJ2-5; 11 bases line up with TRBD2. Trimming at V came to 4 bases and at J to 0 bases, leaving 5 bases not matched to a gene. Germline V gives CDR1 SGHNT, CDR2 YYREEE (reference sequence). The CDR3 runs 16 residues. The CDR3 is CASSQGLAAYQETQYF. CDR3 DNA sequence: TGTGCCAGCAGCCAGGGACTAGCGGCGTACCAAGAGACCCAGTACTTC.

The chain carries TRBV7-2 and TRBJ2-5; unclear D gene. The V gene lost 0 bases and the J gene lost 5 bases, with 13 bases spanning the gap. The CDR3 runs to 15 residues. Germline lookup yields CDR1 SGHTA and CDR2 FQGNSA. This CDR3 reads CASSLARGGTETQYF. In nucleotides, the CDR3 is TGTGCCAGCAGCTTAGCGCGAGGCGGTACGGAGACCCAGTACTTC.

The J gene is TRBJ2-3, the V gene TRBV4-1, with D possibly being TRBD2 (6 bases). Trimming cost V 4 bases and J 6 bases, with 23 bases left between them. The CDR3 is made up of 17 amino acids. From germline, CDR1 is MGHRA and CDR2 YSYEKL. CDR3 protein: CASSLQSRGEARDTQYF. CDR3 DNA: TGCGCCAGCAGCCTACAATCCCGCGGGGAAGCCCGGGATACGCAGTATTTT.

The chain joins TRBV5-8 to TRBJ2-5, with 9 bases matching TRBD1. The CDR3 spans 14 residues. V trimming: 4 bases; J trimming: 3 bases; junction bases outside the gene matches: 4. Germline CDR1 reads SGHTS; CDR2 reads YDEGEE. This CDR3 is CASSPGTGKETQYF. The CDR3 DNA follows: TGTGCCAGCAGCCCTGGGACAGGGAAAGAGACCCAGTACTTC.

This clone was counted only a few times. The chain joins TRBV10-1 to TRBJ2-1; 7 positions match TRBD2. CDR1 is WNHNN, CDR2 SYGVQD, per germline (reference sequence). The CDR3 consists of 16 residues. J lost 6 bases, V lost 3 bases, and 11 bases had no gene match. The CDR3 region is CASSDGAGIITNEQFF. The CDR3 DNA reads as TGCGCCAGCAGTGATGGAGCGGGAATAATTACCAATGAGCAGTTCTTC.

The V and J genes are TRBV4-1 and TRBJ2-7; 7 bases are a match to TRBD1. This CDR3 comprises 15 residues. Trimming at V came to 4 bases and at J to 2 bases, leaving 8 bases not matched to a gene. The germline gives CDR1 MGHRA, CDR2 YSYEKL. CDR3 DNA sequence: TGCGCCAGCAGCCTTATACTGACAGGGACCTACGAGCAGTACTTC. Its translation: CASSLILTGTYEQYF.

For this clone: The junction and the germline gene differ at one end; a read error may be behind it. The CDR3 DNA reads as TGTGCCATCCCTACCATTCTCGATCGTTACGTGCAGTACTTC. Translation: CAIPTILDRYVQYF. The chain uses TRBV7-9 and TRBJ2-7; D ambiguous. CDR1 and CDR2 from the germline V gene are SEHNR and FQNEAQ (reference sequence). This CDR3 spans 14 amino acids.

The V gene is TRBV9, the J gene TRBJ1-3; D is possibly TRBD1 (5 bases). Trimming removed 0 bases from V and 0 bases from J, with 7 bases in between. Per the germline V gene, CDR1 is SGDLS and CDR2 is YYNGEE. The CDR3 covers 15 residues. CDR3 sequence reads: CASSVDQGSGNTIYF. CDR3 in DNA: TGTGCCAGCAGCGTAGATCAGGGCTCTGGAAACACCATATATTTT.

The chain couples TRBV7-8 to TRBJ1-3; 7 bases align to TRBD1. J lost 8 bases, V lost 3 bases, and 1 base had no gene match. There are 12 residues in the CDR3. Germline loops: CDR1 SGHVS, CDR2 FQNEAQ. The CDR3 DNA follows: TGTGCCAGCAGCTTCGGACAGGACACCATATATTTT. This sequence encodes CASSFGQDTIYF.

For the CDR3, the DNA is TGTGCCAGCAGCCATTTGGGGACAGGGTACGAGCAGTACTTC. Translation: CASSHLGTGYEQYF. The V call is TRBV14, the J call TRBJ2-7; 9 bases are a match to TRBD1. There are 14 residues in the CDR3. Unmatched junction bases numbered 4, after V lost 3 bases and J lost 4 bases. The germline gives CDR1 SGHDN, CDR2 FVKESK. Drawing the rest from reference TRBV14 and TRBJ2-7, the complete variable domain is EAGVTQFPSHSVIEKGQTVTLRCDPISGHDNLYWYRRVMGKEIKFLLHFVKESKQDESGMPNNRFLAERTGGTYSTLKVQPAELEDSGVYFCASSHLGTGYEQYFGPGTRLTVT.

J is TRBJ1-3 and V is TRBV5-5; D may be TRBD1 (6 bases). The germline gives CDR1 SGHKS, CDR2 YYEKEE (reference sequence). The V and J ends lost 4 bases and 2 bases respectively, with 13 bases between them. The CDR3 runs to 15 residues. CDR3 DNA sequence: TGTGCCAGCAGCCCCCGGGACATGGCTGGAAACACCATATATTTT. It encodes CASSPRDMAGNTIYF. Drawing the rest from reference TRBV5-5 and TRBJ1-3, the complete variable domain is DAGVTQSPTHLIKTRGQQVTLRCSPISGHKSVSWYQQVLGQGPQFIFQYYEKEERGRGNFPDRFSARQFPNYSSELNVNALLLGDSALYLCASSPRDMAGNTIYFGEGSWLTVV.

This clone appeared a few times. This chain links TRBV9 with TRBJ1-6; TRBD1 matches 8 bases. Germline-derived CDR1 and CDR2 are SGDLS and YYNGEE. V dropped 4 bases and J dropped 7; count of bases not matched to a gene: 7. CDR3 length equals 15 residues. The DNA for the CDR3 is TGTGCCAGCAGCCAAGCAGGGGGCTCGAATTCACCCCTCCACTTT. Its translation: CASSQAGGSNSPLHF.

The chain employs TRBV4-2 and TRBJ1-1, with 8 bases fitting TRBD1. The CDR3 consists of 19 residues. V lost 4 bases and J lost 5; bases outside the gene matches: 21. Per the germline V gene, CDR1 is LGHNA and CDR2 is YNFKEQ. This CDR3 reads CASSPRGEMDRVERTEAFF. DNA of the CDR3: TGTGCCAGCAGCCCAAGGGGAGAGATGGACAGGGTCGAGAGGACTGAAGCTTTCTTT.

The rearrangement links TRBV5-1 to TRBJ2-3; TRBD2 might be the D (5 bases). Trimming cost V 1 base and J 3 bases, with 6 bases left between them. Germline values: CDR1 SGHRS, CDR2 YFSETQ. The CDR3 consists of 13 residues. CDR3 nucleotides: TGCGCCAGCAGCTTGTCGGGGACAGATACGCAGTATTTT. Translated, it gives CASSLSGTDTQYF.

V and J are TRBV14 and TRBJ2-2; 14 bases map to TRBD2. The CDR3 has 17 residues. V was clipped by 1 base and J by 6 bases; unmatched bases: 4. Germline lookup yields CDR1 SGHDN and CDR2 FVKESK. CDR3 sequence: CASSQGLAGGLAGELFF. The CDR3 DNA is TGTGCCAGCAGCCAAGGACTAGCGGGAGGGCTGGCCGGGGAGCTGTTTTTT.

Judged by abundance, this clone is medium-sized. The chain carries TRBV6-1 and TRBJ2-5; 7 bases fit TRBD2. Germline V gene data show CDR1 as MNHNS and CDR2 as SASEGT. Trimming took 3 bases from V and 2 from J; bases not matched to a gene: 6. The CDR3 runs 15 residues. CDR3: CASSEGAGSQETQYF. CDR3 DNA sequence: TGTGCCAGCAGTGAGGGAGCGGGGAGTCAAGAGACCCAGTACTTC.

The rearrangement joins TRBV19 to TRBJ2-1; TRBD2 aligns across 10 bases. V was clipped by 3 bases and J by 0 bases; unmatched bases: 8. Germline CDR1 and CDR2: LNHDA and SQIVND (reference sequence). This CDR3 comprises 18 residues. CDR3 loop: CASSIDRTSGRSYNEQFF. In nucleotides, the CDR3 is TGTGCCAGTAGTATCGATCGGACTAGCGGTCGCTCCTACAATGAGCAGTTCTTC.